The rows below give T cell receptor beta chains drawn from one sample of a study of blood T cell repertoires in COVID-19. The repertoire was sequenced with immunoSEQ multiplex PCR; TCRdb's copy has only in-frame clones and lacks some. The sample yields approximately 250,000 clones, approximately 82% seen once. The sample was peripheral blood. These TCRs come from a man aged 35 to 55 who had recovered from COVID-19. CDR3s include the opening cysteine and the closing phenylalanine or tryptophan. A D gene is named only where the DNA matches it firmly. For some rows the clone size is stated as once, few or many, or as a class when expanded; others skip it.

>TRBV25-1|TRBD1|TRBJ2-1|NA
TGTGCCACGGTGGGGACAGGGTCTCCTCAGTTCTTC
CATVGTGSPQFF
>TRBV30|TRBD1|TRBJ2-3|NA
TGTGCCTGGAGTGGGGGTGGGACAGGCACAGATACGCAGTATTTT
CAWSGGGTGTDTQYF
>TRBV6-2/TRBV6-3|NA|TRBJ1-5|once
TGTGCCAGCAGTTCCGACCAGAGGACAACCTATAGCAATCAGCCCCAGCATTTT
CASSSDQRTTYSNQPQHF
>TRBV18|TRBD2|TRBJ2-1|few
TGTGCCAGCTCACCTCCTGCGGGGGGGCCCTCTTCCTACAATGAGCAGTTCTTC
CASSPPAGGPSSYNEQFF
>TRBV5-4|NA|TRBJ2-7|NA
TGTGCCAGCAGCTTTAATGCGGGCCCCTACGAGCAGTACTTC
CASSFNAGPYEQYF
>TRBV10-3|TRBD1|TRBJ1-2|NA
TGTGCCATCAGGGGACAGCTCGAAAATGGCTACACCTTC
CAIRGQLENGYTF
>TRBV6-5|NA|TRBJ1-2|NA
TGTGCCAGCACTAAGGAGGCGGGCTATGGCTACACCTTC
CASTKEAGYGYTF
>TRBV18|NA|TRBJ1-1|NA
TGTGCCAGCTCACCAGGGCGGGGAACTGAAGCTTTCTTT
CASSPGRGTEAFF
>TRBV19|NA|TRBJ2-3|NA
TGTGCCAGTACGGGTGGAGGGACCCCCTATACGCAGTATTTT
CASTGGGTPYTQYF
>TRBV4-3|TRBD2|TRBJ2-3|NA
TGCGCCAGCAGCCAAGATCATGCTAGCGGGGGCCCTAGGGATACGCAGTATTTT
CASSQDHASGGPRDTQYF
>TRBV7-9|TRBD1|TRBJ2-7|once
TGTGCCAGCAGCTCGACAGGGTCGGCTGCCGAGCAGTACTTC
CASSSTGSAAEQYF
>TRBV3-1/TRBV3-2|NA|TRBJ2-5|once
TGTGCCAGCAGCCTGTCCCCTAGGAGACAAGAGACCCAGTACTTC
CASSLSPRRQETQYF
>TRBV6-4|NA|TRBJ1-6|NA
TGTGCCAGCAGCTCTCAAGTGGGGGCTTATAATTCACCCCTCCACTTT
CASSSQVGAYNSPLHF
>TRBV2|TRBD2|TRBJ2-7|NA
TGTGCCAGCAGCCGACTAGCGGTAACCTACGAGCAGTACTTC
CASSRLAVTYEQYF
>TRBV19|TRBD2|TRBJ2-3|NA
TGTGCCAGTAGTACGGTAGCGGGGGTTACTAGCACAGATACGCAGTATTTT
CASSTVAGVTSTDTQYF
>TRBV6-2/TRBV6-3|NA|TRBJ2-2|once
TGTGCCAGCAGTTCCCAGAACACCGGGGAGCTGTTTTTT
CASSSQNTGELFF
>TRBV19|TRBD2|TRBJ2-7|NA
TGTGCCAGTAGTAGCGGGAGGCTTTCCTACGAGCAGTACTTC
CASSSGRLSYEQYF
>TRBV29-1|NA|TRBJ2-5|once
TGCAGCGTTATCTGGGGGCGGGAGACCCAGTACTTC
CSVIWGRETQYF
>TRBV6-2/TRBV6-3|TRBD1|TRBJ2-7|NA
TGTGCCAGCAGCTTCGACAGGGTTGGGGTGGAGCAGTACTTC
CASSFDRVGVEQYF
>TRBV14|NA|TRBJ1-2|NA
TGTGCCAGCAGCCAAGCTTTGGGGGAGGCGGACTATGGCTACACCTTC
CASSQALGEADYGYTF
>TRBV4-1|NA|TRBJ2-3|NA
TGCGCCAGCAGCCTCTCGATAGCGGCGGATACGCAGTATTTT
CASSLSIAADTQYF
>TRBV5-6|TRBD1|TRBJ2-4|NA
TGTGCCAGCAGGATGACAGGGCTAAACATTCAGTACTTC
CASRMTGLNIQYF
>TRBV7-2|NA|TRBJ2-7|NA
TGTGCCAGCAGCCGCTTTTTGAGGACCTACGAGCAGTACTTC
CASSRFLRTYEQYF
>TRBV7-2|NA|TRBJ1-1|once
TGTGCCAGCAGCTTAAAACCCGGGACTGAAGCTTTCTTT
CASSLKPGTEAFF
>TRBV7-2|NA|TRBJ1-2|NA
TGTGCCAGCAGCAATCAACCACCCGAGCGCGGCTACACCTTC
CASSNQPPERGYTF
>TRBV7-8|NA|TRBJ2-3|once
TGTGCCAGCAGCTTAGTACCAGGGCCAGATACGCAGTATTTT
CASSLVPGPDTQYF
>TRBV7-2|TRBD2|TRBJ2-7|NA
TGTGCCAGCAGCTTAAGCTCCCCTCTAGCGGGGGGGCTGTACGAGCAGTACTTC
CASSLSSPLAGGLYEQYF
>TRBV2|TRBD1|TRBJ2-4|NA
TGTGCCAGCAAAGGGACAGTTATAGCCAAAAACATTCAGTACTTC
CASKGTVIAKNIQYF
>TRBV5-4|NA|TRBJ1-6|NA
TGTGCCAGCAGTTCCGAGCCCCCCACGAATTCACCCCTCCACTTT
CASSSEPPTNSPLHF
>TRBV7-2|TRBD2|TRBJ2-7|NA
TGTGCCAGCACATGGACTAGCGGGAGTTTAAACGAGCAGTACTTC
CASTWTSGSLNEQYF